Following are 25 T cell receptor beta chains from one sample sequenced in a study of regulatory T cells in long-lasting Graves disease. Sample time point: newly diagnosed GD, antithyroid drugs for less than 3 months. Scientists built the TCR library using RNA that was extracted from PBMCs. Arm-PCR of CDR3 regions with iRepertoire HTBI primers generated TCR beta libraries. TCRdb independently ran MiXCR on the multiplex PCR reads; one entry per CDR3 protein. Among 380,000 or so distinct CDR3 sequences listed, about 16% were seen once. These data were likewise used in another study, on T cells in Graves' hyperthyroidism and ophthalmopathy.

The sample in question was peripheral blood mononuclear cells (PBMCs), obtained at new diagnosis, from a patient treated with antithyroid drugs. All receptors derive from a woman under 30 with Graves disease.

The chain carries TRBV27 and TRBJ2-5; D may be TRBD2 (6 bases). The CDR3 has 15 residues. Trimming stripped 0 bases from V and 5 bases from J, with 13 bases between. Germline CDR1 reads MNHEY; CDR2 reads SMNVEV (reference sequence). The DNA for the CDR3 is TGTGCCAGCAGTTTATCTGGAACTAGCTGGGAGACCCAGTACTTC. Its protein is CASSLSGTSWETQYF.

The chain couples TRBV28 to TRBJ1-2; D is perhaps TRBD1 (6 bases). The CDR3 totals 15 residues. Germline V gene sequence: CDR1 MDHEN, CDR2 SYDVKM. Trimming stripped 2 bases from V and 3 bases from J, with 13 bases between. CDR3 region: CASSLIGAGDYGYTF. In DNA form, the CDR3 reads TGTGCCAGCAGTTTAATTGGGGCAGGGGACTATGGCTACACCTTC.

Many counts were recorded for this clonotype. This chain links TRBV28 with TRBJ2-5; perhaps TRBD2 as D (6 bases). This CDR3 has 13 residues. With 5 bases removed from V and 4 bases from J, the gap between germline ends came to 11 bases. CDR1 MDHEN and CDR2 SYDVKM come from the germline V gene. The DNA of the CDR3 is TGTGCCAGCAGTCCCGGGACTCTAGAGACCCAGTACTTC. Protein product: CASSPGTLETQYF. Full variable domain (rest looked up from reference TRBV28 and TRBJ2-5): DVKVTQSSRYLVKRTGEKVFLECVQDMDHENMFWYRQDPGLGLRLIYFSYDVKMKEKGDIPEGYSVSREKKERFSLILESASTNQTSMYLCASSPGTLETQYFGPGTRLLVL.

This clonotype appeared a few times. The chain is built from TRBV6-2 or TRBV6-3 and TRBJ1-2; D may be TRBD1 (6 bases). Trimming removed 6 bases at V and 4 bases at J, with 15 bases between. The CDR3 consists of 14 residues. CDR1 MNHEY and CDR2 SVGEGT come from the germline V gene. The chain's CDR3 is CASRPRGDFYGYTF. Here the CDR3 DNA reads TGTGCCAGCAGACCGAGGGGGGACTTCTATGGCTACACCTTC.

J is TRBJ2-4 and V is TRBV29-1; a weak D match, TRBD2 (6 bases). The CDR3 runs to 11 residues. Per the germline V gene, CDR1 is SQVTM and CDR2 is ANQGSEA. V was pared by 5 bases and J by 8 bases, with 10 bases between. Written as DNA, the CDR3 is TGCAGCGTTTCGGAGGGGTACATTCAGTACTTC. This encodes CSVSEGYIQYF.

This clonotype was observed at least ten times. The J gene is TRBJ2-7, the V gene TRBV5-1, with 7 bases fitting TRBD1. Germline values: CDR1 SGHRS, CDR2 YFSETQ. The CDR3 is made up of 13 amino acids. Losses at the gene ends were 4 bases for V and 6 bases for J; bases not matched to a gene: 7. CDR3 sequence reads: CASSEQGFGEQYF. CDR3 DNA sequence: TGCGCCAGCAGCGAACAGGGGTTTGGCGAGCAGTACTTC.

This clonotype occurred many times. The CDR3 here is CASRPSGTTLEQFF. The DNA of the CDR3 is TGCGCCAGCAGGCCTAGCGGGACGACTCTAGAGCAGTTCTTC. The V gene is TRBV5-1, the J gene TRBJ2-1; 9 bases fit TRBD2. CDR1 SGHRS and CDR2 YFSETQ come from the germline V gene. Trimming removed 5 bases from V and 10 bases from J; junction bases left unmatched: 10. The CDR3 is 14 amino acids.

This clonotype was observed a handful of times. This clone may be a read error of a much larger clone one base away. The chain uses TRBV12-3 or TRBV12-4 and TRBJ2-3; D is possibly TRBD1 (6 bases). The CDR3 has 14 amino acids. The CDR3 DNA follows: TGTACCACCCAACGACAGGCGAACACAGATACGCAGTATTTT. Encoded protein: CTTQRQANTDTQYF.

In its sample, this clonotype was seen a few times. CDR3 amino acids: CATSRDSGANVLTF. CDR3 nucleotides: TGTGCCACCAGCAGAGATTCTGGGGCCAACGTCCTGACTTTC. This chain links TRBV15 with TRBJ2-6, with unresolved D. The germline V gene encodes CDR1 LNHNV and CDR2 YYDKDF (reference sequence). This CDR3 region has 14 residues. V was trimmed by 0 bases and J by 1 base, leaving 1 base between them.

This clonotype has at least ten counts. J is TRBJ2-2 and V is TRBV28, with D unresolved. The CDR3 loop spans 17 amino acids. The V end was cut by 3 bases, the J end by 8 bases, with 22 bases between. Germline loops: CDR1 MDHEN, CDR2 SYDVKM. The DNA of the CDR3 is TGTGCCAGCAGTTTTACGCCCCTCTGGGCGGCAGCGGGGGAGCTGTTTTTT. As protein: CASSFTPLWAAAGELFF.

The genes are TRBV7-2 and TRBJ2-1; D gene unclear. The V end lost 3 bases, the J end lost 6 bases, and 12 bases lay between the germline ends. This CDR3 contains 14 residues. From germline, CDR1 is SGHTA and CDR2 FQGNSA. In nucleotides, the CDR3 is TGTGCCAGCAGCTTGGTGTGGTCTCTCAATGAGCAGTTCTTC. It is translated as CASSLVWSLNEQFF.

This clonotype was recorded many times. CDR3 amino acids: CASNWEPLANTEAFF. CDR3 DNA sequence: TGTGCCAGCAATTGGGAGCCCCTTGCAAACACTGAAGCTTTCTTT. The gene calls are TRBV2 and TRBJ1-1; no clear D. V gave up 7 bases and J gave up 2 bases, with 17 bases separating them. Germline V gene sequence: CDR1 SNHLY, CDR2 FYNNEI. The CDR3 extends over 15 amino acids.

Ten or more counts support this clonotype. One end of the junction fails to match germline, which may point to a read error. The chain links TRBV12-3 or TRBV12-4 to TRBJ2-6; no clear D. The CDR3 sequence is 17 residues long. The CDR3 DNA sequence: TGTGCCAGCAGATTAGCAGGTTCCTTCTCTGGGGCCAACGTCCTGACTTTC. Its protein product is CASRLAGSFSGANVLTF.

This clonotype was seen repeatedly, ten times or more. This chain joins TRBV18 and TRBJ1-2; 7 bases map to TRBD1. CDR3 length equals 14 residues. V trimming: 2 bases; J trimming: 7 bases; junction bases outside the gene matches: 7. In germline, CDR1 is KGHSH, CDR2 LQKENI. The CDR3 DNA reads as TGTGCCAGCTCACCAGAGACAGGGCTGGGTGGCTACACCTTC. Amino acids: CASSPETGLGGYTF.

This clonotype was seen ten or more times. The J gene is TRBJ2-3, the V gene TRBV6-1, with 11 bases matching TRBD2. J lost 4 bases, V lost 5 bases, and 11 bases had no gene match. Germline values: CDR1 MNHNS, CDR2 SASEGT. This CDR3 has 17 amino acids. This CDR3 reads CASSPSGGPFLADTQYF. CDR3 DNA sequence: TGTGCCAGCAGTCCTAGCGGGGGGCCCTTCTTGGCAGATACGCAGTATTTT.

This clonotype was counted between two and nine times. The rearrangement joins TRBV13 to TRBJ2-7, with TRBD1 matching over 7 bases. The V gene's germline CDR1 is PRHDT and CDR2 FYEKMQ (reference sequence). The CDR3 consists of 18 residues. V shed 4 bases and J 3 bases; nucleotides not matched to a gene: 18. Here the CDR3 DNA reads TGTGCCAGCAGCTACCACCCCTTAAGACAGGGCCAAAACTACGAGCAGTACTTC. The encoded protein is CASSYHPLRQGQNYEQYF.

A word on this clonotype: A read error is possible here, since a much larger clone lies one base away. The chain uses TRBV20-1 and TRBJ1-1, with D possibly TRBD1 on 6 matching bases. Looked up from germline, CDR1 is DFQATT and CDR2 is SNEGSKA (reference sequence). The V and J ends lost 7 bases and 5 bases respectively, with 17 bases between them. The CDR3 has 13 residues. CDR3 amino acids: CSVIKQGGTEAFF. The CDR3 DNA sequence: TGCAGTGTAATAAAACAGGGCGGAACTGAAGCTTTCTTT.

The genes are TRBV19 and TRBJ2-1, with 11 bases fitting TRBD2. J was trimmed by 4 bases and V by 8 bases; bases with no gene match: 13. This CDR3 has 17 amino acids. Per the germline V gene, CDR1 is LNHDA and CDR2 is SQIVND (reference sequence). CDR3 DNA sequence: TGTGCCAGTCGTGCCCGCTTAGCGGGGGGGGGGTACAATGAGCAGTTCTTC. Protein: CASRARLAGGGYNEQFF.

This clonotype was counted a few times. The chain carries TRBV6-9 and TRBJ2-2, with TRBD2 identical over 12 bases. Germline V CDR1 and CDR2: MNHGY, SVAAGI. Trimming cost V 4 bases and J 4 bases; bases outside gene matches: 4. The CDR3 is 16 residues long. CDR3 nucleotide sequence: TGTGCCAGCAGTTTTGGACTAGCGGGGATCACCGGGGAGCTGTTTTTT. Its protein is CASSFGLAGITGELFF.

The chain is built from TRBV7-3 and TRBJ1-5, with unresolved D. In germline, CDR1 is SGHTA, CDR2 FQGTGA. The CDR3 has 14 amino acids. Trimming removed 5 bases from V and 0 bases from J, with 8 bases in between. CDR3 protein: CASSEPGSNQPQHF. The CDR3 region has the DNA TGTGCCAGCAGCGAACCAGGTAGCAATCAGCCCCAGCATTTT.

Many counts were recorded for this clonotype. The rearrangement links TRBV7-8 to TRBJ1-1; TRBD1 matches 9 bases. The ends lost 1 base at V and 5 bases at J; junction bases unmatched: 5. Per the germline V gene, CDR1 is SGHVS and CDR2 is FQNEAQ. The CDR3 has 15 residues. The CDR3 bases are TGTGCCAGCAGCTTAGGCGGGACAGGGCGGACTGAAGCTTTCTTT. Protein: CASSLGGTGRTEAFF.

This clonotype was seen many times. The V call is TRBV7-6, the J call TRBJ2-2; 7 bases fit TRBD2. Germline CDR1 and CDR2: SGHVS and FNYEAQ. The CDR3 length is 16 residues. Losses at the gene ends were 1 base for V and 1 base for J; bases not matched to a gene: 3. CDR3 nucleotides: TGTGCCAGCAGCTTAGAGGGAGGGAGGAACACCGGGGAGCTGTTTTTT. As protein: CASSLEGGRNTGELFF.

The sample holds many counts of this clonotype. DNA for the CDR3: TGCGCCAGCAGTCCTAGCCGAAATACAGATACGCAGTATTTT. This translates into CASSPSRNTDTQYF. This sequence joins TRBV5-1 and TRBJ2-3, with D possibly matching TRBD2 (5 bases). The length of the CDR3 is 14 residues. The germline gives CDR1 SGHRS, CDR2 YFSETQ. Trimming stripped 5 bases from V and 3 bases from J, with 13 bases between.

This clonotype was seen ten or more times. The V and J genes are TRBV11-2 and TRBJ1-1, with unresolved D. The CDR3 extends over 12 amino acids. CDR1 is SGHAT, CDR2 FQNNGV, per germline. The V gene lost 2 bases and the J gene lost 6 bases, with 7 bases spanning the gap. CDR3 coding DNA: TGTGCCAGCAGCTTACGTCCCGCTGAAGCTTTCTTT. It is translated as CASSLRPAEAFF.

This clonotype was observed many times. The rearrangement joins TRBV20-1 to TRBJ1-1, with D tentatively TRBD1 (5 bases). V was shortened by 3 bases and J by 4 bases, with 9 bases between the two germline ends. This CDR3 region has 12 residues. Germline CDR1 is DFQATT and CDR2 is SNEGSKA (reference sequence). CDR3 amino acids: CSASGQGTEAFF. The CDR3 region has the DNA TGCAGTGCTAGCGGGCAGGGCACTGAAGCTTTCTTT.